This T cell receptor beta chain comes out of a study of CD8 T cells in ankylosing spondylitis. General study findings and limits: Reportedly, significant enrichment of disease-linked clones occurred in matched ankylosing spondylitis synovial fluid.

The V gene's germline CDR1 is KGHSH and CDR2 LQKENI. V lost 3 bases and J 9 bases, leaving 11 bases between the germline ends. The CDR3 is 12 amino acids. TCRdb re-derived calls from the 5' RACE reads in MiXCR, one entry per CDR3 protein. The repertoire holds 250,000 or so distinct CDR3 sequences, with roughly 18% as singletons. Turning to this clonotype: Its antigen is unknown.

V is TRBV18 and J is TRBJ1-1; D perhaps matches TRBD1 (5 bases). This TCR was sampled from a male donor with ankylosing spondylitis or in good health (not recorded which). The specimen was blood, either unsorted or a sorted T cell fraction (not recorded which). The CDR3 loop is CASSPGVTKAFF. In DNA form, the CDR3 reads TGTGCCAGCTCACCGGGGGTTACTAAAGCTTTCTTT.